This TCR beta chain was recovered during a study of T cell therapy after organ transplantation (dated by TCRdb to the late 2010s). Study-wide context: Autologous CMV-specific T cells, expanded in vitro for roughly 13 days with a peptide pool of 30 HLA class I and II CMV epitopes, were used as therapy products. This study was a follow-up analysis of the TRBV repertoire from an open-label phase I trial that tested autologous CMV-specific adoptive T cell therapy in people who had received solid-organ transplants. Patients were given up to 6 doses of T cells at 2-week intervals and were followed for 29 weeks after finishing therapy. Among the roughly ten patients, eight were classed as clinical responders, while two were classed as nonresponders. Long-term post-therapy samples were available for only 8 of the 10 patients. A median of 1.92 x 10^8 CMV-specific T cells was administered to patients across 2 to 6 intravenous infusions. Short-term post-therapy blood samples were obtained 4 to 8 weeks after therapy was completed. The paper's findings and limits, for the study overall: Before therapy, nonresponders had marked clonal expansions, and their repertoires changed minimally after therapy. Reconstitution after therapy appeared to include not only transferred clonotypes but also endogenous clonotypes that had not been detected in the therapy products. Because the cohort was small, confounders such as concurrent antirejection and antiviral medications could not be assessed. Fold change in CD8 clonality after therapy inversely correlated with pretherapy clonality, suggesting less biased repertoires were more receptive to remodeling. Few detected expansions in nonresponders may reflect reduced sample coverage from poor CD8+ T cell yield.

The time point label corresponds to: 4-8 weeks after completion of therapy. The patients had received solid-organ transplants and had drug-resistant/recurrent cytomegalovirus. More than 8 trial participants were chosen for repertoire analysis on the basis of the availability of post-therapy peripheral blood mononuclear cells. Viable CD3+CD8+CD4- lymphocytes were isolated from PBMCs by sorting on a BD FACSAria III. Genomic DNA was extracted from sorted cells with the Qiagen DNeasy Kit. Using the immunoSEQ two-step, bias-controlled multiplex PCR assay, TRB CDR3 regions were amplified from genomic DNA. Sequencing of CDR3 libraries was carried out on an Illumina NextSeq 500. On the study's bioinformatics: The immunoSEQ Analyzer platform was used for initial alignment and bioinformatics, including bias normalization against synthetic CDR3 analogs. V, D and J genes were annotated according to IMGT database definitions. Additional TRBV analyses were carried out with default settings in VDJtools version 1.1.10 and the R package tcR version 2.2.1.11. For the GLIPH analysis, version 1.0 was run with default settings. Significant clonotype frequency changes were tested by 2-sided binomial test with Benjamini-Hochberg correction (alpha = 0.01) in CDR3 sequences with at least 5 reads. The immuneACCESS repertoire file appears here via TCRdb, limited to in-frame rearrangements. These files lack a portion of the clones; in checked studies, under half of the deficit traces to unresolved V genes, and the cause of the others is not known. Clone size and V and J calls were adopted from that table, with D and trimming inferred from the DNA. Present in this sample are 15,000 to 20,000 clones, around 81% of which were seen just once. About 8.7% of the sample rests with the top ten.

This clone was detected only once. The antigen it recognizes is unknown. No clone much larger than this one lies a single base away; base qualities are absent. The CDR3, from cysteine to phenylalanine, totals 13 residues. Only the CDR3 region is kept as DNA, spanning 39 bases read in frame from base 1. The trim is 6 bases for V and 7 bases for J, with a gap of 19 bases between the germline ends. From the germline V gene, CDR1 is SQVTM and CDR2 is ANQGSEA. Recombination linked TRBV29-1 to TRBJ2-7; perhaps TRBD2 is the D gene, with 6 bases matching. Here the sequenced sample was CD8+ T cells from blood, taken after autologous CMV-specific T cell therapy. The sequence was obtained from a human patient who had received a solid organ transplant and had CMV disease. A transplant means some T cells may be of graft donor rather than patient origin. CDR3 protein: CSVSRGVLGEQYF. The DNA sequence is TGCAGCGTCTCCCGCGGGGTCCTCGGGGAGCAGTACTTC.